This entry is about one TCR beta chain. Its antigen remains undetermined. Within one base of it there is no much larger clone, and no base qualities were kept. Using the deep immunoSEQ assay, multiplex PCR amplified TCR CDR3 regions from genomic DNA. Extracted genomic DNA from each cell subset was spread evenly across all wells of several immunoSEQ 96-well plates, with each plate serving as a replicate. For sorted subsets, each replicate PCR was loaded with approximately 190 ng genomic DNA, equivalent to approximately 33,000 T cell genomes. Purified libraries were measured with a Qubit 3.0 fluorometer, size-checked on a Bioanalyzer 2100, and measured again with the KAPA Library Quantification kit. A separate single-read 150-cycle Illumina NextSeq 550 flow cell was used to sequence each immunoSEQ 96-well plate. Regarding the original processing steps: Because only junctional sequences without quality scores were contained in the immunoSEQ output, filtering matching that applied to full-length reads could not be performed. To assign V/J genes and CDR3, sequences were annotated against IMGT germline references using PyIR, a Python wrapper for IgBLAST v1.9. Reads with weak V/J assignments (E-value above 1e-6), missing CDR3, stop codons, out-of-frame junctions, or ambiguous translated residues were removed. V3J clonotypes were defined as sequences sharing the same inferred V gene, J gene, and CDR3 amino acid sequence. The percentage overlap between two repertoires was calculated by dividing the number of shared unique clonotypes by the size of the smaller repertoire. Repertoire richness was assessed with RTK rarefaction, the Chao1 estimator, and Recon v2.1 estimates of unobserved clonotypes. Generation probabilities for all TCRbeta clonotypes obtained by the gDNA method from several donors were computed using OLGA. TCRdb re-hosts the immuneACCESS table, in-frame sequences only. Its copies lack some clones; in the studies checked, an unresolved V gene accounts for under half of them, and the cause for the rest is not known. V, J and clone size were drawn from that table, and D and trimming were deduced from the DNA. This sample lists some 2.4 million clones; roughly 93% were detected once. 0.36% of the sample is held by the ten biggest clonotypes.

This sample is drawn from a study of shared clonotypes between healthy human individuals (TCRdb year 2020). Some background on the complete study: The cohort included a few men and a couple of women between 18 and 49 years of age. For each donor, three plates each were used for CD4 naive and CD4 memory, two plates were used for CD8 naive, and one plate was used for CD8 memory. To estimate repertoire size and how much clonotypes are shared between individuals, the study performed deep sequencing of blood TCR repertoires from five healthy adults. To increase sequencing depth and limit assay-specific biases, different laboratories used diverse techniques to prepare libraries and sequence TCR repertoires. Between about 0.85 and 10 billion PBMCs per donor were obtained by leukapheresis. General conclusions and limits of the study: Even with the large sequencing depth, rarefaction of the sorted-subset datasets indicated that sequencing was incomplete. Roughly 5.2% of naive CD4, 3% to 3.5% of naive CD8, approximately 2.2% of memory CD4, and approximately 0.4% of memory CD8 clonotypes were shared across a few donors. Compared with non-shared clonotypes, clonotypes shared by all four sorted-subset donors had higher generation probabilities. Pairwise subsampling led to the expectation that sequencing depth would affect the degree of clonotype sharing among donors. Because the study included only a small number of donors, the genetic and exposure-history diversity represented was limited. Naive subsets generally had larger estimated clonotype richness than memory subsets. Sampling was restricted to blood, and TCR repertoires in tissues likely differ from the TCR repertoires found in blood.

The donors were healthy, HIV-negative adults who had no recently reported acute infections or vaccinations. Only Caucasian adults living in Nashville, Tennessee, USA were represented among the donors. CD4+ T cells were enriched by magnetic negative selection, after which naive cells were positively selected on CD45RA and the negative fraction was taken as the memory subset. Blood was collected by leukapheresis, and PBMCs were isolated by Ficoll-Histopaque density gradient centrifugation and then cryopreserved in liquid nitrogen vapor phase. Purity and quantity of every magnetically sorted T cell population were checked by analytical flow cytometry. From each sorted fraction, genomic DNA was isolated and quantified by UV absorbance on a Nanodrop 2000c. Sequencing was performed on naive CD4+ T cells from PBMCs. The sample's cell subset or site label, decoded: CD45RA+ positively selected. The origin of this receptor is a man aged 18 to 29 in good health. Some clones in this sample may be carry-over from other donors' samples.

The nucleotide sequence reads TGTGCCAGCAGCTTGGCTCCGACAGGGGGCAGTCAGCCCCAGCATTTT. It is translated as CASSLAPTGGSQPQHF. Recombination connected TRBV5-7 to TRBJ1-5, and TRBD1 matches 10 of the central bases. TRBV5-7 is known as an ORF, though its function is uncertain. Relative to germline, V is missing 0 bases and J is missing 6 bases, with 6 bases of the junction outside any gene match. The CDR3, from cysteine to phenylalanine, totals 16 residues. The only DNA kept is the CDR3, 48 bases in frame from the first base.